The 7 T cell receptor beta chains given below trace back to one sample, sequenced in a study of T-cell reconstitution after alpha-beta-depleted transplantation in children. Unique molecular identifiers were incorporated into the prepared TCRbeta library. MiXCR was run by TCRdb on the PCR reads, yielding one entry per CDR3 protein. The sample consists of about 230,000 distinct CDR3 sequences, about a tenth of them appearing once. The sample here was PBMCs, taken before TCRalphabeta/CD19-depleted stem cell transplant. The receptors come from a child in the first two years of life with acute myeloid leukemia, due to receive a stem cell transplant.

The V call is TRBV6-5, the J call TRBJ1-2; D unresolved. From germline, CDR1 is MNHEY and CDR2 SVGAGI. CDR3 length: 11 residues. Deletions cut 5 bases from V and 7 bases from J, with 8 bases between. CDR3 protein: CASSDGVGYTF. Here the CDR3 DNA reads TGTGCCAGCAGTGACGGGGTTGGCTACACCTTC.

This clonotype was detected ten times or more. The CDR3 loop reads CSVERAQGETQYF. The CDR3 region has the DNA TGCAGCGTTGAAAGAGCACAGGGAGAGACCCAGTACTTC. The chain has TRBV29-1 and TRBJ2-5; D might be TRBD1 (6 bases). V lost 2 bases and J 4 bases, leaving 11 bases between the germline ends. The germline CDR1 and CDR2 sequences are SQVTM and ANQGSEA. This CDR3 spans 13 amino acids.

This clonotype was observed many times. V is TRBV20-1 and J is TRBJ1-2, with D possibly being TRBD1 (6 bases). The germline CDR1 and CDR2 sequences are DFQATT and SNEGSKA (reference sequence). Between the trimmed V and J ends, which lost 3 bases and 3 bases, there was a span of 8 bases. The CDR3 is made up of 12 amino acids. In DNA, the CDR3 is TGCAGTGCTAGGACAGGCCACTATGGCTACACCTTC. It encodes CSARTGHYGYTF.

This clonotype showed up many times. The rearrangement uses TRBV18 and TRBJ2-7, with D possibly TRBD1 on 6 matching bases. This CDR3 spans 14 amino acids. Per germline, CDR1 KGHSH and CDR2 LQKENI. Trimming shortened V by 6 bases and J by 0 bases, and 12 bases separated the two germline ends. CDR3: CASSPTGSSYEQYF. For the CDR3, the DNA is TGTGCCAGCTCGCCTACAGGGAGCTCCTACGAGCAGTACTTC.

This clonotype has a count of ten or more. The rearrangement uses TRBV3-1 and TRBJ2-5; the D gene is possibly TRBD1 (6 bases). Trimming removed 4 bases from V and 2 bases from J, with 11 bases in between. The CDR3 loop spans 14 amino acids. The germline CDR1 and CDR2 sequences are LGHDT and YNNKEL (reference sequence). Here the CDR3 reads CASSRNREQETQYF. The DNA of the CDR3 is TGTGCCAGCAGCCGCAACAGGGAACAAGAGACCCAGTACTTC.

The rearrangement links TRBV6-6 to TRBJ1-5; D is uncertain. The J call could be wrong; TRBJ2-3 is a better fit for the DNA end. Germline V gene lookup returns CDR1 MNHNY and CDR2 SVGAGI (reference sequence). The CDR3 is 13 residues long. The CDR3 reads CASSYWPDQPQYF. The CDR3 DNA reads TGTGCCAGCAGTTATTGGCCAGATCAGCCCCAGTATTTT.

In this sample, this clonotype turned up many times. V and J are TRBV20-1 and TRBJ1-5; weak D call: TRBD1 (6 bases). The CDR3 totals 14 residues. Germline CDR1 is DFQATT and CDR2 is SNEGSKA (reference sequence). Deletions cut 6 bases from V and 8 bases from J, with 20 bases between. The DNA for the CDR3 is TGCAGTGCCTGGGCCCGGGGGGGCGCCAAGCCCCAGCATTTT. This sequence encodes CSAWARGGAKPQHF.